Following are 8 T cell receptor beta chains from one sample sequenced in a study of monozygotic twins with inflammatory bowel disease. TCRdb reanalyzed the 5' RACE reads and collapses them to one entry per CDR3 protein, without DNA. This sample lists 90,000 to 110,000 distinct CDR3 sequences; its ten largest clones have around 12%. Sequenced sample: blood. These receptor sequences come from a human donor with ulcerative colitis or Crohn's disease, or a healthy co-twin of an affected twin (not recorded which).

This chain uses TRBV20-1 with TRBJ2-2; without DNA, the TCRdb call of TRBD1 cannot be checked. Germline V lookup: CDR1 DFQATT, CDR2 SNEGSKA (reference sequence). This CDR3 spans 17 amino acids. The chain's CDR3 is CSARDPSELPNTGELFF.

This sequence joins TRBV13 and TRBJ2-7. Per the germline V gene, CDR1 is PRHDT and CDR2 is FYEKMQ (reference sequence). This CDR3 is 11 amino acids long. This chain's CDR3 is CATGDSYEQYF. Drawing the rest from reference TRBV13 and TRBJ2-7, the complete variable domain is AAGVIQSPRHLIKEKRETATLKCYPIPRHDTVYWYQQGPGQDPQFLISFYEKMQSDKGSIPDRFSAQQFSDYHSELNMSSLELGDSALYFCATGDSYEQYFGPGTRLTVT.

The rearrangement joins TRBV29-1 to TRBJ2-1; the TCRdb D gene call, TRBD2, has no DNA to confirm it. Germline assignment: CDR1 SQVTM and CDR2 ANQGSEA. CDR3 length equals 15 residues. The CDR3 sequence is CSVGLADKRNNEQFF.

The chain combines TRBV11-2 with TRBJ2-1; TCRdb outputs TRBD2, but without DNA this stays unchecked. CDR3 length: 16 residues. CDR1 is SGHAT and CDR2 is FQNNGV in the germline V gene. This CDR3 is CTYYSGTPTWINEQFF.

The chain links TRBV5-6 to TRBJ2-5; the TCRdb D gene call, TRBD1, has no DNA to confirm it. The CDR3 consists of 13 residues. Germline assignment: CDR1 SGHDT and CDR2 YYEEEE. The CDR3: CASSGDLGETQYF.

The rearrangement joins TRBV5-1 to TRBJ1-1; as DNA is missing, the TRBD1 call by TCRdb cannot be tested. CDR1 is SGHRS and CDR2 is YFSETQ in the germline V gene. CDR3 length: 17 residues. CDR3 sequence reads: CASSLQGLRGPGTEAFF.

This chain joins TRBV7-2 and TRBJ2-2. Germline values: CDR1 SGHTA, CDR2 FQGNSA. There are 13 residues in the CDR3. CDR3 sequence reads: CASSFSNTGELFF.

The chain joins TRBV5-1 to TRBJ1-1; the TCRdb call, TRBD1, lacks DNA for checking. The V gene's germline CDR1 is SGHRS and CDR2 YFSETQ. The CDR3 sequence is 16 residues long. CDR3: CASTFRDRASGTEAFF.